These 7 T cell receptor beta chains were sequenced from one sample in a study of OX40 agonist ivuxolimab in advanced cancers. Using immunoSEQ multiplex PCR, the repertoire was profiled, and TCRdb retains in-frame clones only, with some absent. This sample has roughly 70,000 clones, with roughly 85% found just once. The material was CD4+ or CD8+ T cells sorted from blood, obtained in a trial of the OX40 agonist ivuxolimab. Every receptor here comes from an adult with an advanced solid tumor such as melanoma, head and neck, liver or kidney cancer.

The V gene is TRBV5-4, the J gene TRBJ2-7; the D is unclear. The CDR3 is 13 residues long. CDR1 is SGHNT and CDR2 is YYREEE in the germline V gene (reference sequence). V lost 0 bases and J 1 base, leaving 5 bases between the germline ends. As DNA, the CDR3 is TGTGCCAGCAGCTTGGACCCATCCTACGAGCAGTACTTC. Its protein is CASSLDPSYEQYF.

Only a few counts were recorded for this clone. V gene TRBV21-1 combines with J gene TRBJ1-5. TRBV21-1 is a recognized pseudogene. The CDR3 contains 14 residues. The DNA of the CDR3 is TGTGCCAGCAGCAAAAGGGAGGGCAATCAGCCCCAGCATTTT. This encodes CASSKREGNQPQHF.

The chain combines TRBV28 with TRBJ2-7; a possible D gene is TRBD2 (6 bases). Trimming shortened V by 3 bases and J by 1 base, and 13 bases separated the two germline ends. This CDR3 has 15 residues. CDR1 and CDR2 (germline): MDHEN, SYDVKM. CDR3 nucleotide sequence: TGTGCCAGCAGTTTTGTCTGGCGGGGTTCCTACGAGCAGTACTTC. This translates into CASSFVWRGSYEQYF.

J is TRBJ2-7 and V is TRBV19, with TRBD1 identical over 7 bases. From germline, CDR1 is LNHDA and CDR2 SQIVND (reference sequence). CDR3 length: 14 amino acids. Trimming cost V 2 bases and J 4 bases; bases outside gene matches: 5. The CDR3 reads CASSIPGQTYEQYF. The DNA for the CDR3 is TGTGCCAGTAGTATACCGGGACAGACATACGAGCAGTACTTC.

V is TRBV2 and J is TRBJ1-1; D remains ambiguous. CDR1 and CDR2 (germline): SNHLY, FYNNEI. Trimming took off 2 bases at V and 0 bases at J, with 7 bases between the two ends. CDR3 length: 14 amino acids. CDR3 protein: CASSELTMNTEAFF. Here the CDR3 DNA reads TGTGCCAGCAGTGAACTTACAATGAACACTGAAGCTTTCTTT. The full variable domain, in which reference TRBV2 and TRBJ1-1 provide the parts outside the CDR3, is EPEVTQTPSHQVTQMGQEVILRCVPISNHLYFYWYRQILGQKVEFLVSFYNNEISEKSEIFDDQFSVERPDGSNFTLKIRSTKLEDSAMYFCASSELTMNTEAFFGQGTRLTVV.

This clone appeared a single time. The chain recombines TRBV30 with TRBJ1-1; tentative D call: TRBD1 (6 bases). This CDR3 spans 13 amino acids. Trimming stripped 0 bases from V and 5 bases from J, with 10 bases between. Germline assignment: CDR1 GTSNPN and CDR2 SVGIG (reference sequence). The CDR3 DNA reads TGTGCCTGGAGTGTACGAACAGGGACTGAAGCTTTCTTT. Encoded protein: CAWSVRTGTEAFF.

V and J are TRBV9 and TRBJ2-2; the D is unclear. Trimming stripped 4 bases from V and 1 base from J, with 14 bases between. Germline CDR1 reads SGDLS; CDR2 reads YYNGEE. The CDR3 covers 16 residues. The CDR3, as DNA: TGTGCCAGCAGCAATCGCTTGGGCCAGAACACCGGGGAGCTGTTTTTT. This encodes CASSNRLGQNTGELFF.